This T cell receptor (beta chain) was captured in a study of blood T cell repertoires in COVID-19. Looked up from germline, CDR1 is SGHNT and CDR2 is YYREEE (reference sequence). CDR3 length: 18 residues. Between the trimmed V and J ends, which lost 1 base and 3 bases, there was a span of 19 bases. Assay used: immunoSEQ multiplex PCR; TCRdb lists only in-frame clones, some missing. The sample shows approximately 31,000 clones, approximately 91% of them seen only once. The origin of this receptor is a human donor with active COVID-19. The donor label of this sample is uncertain. The sample taken for sequencing was peripheral blood. The chain is built from TRBV5-4 and TRBJ2-2, with D uncertain. The CDR3 sequence is CASSLKFADFLHTGELFF. CDR3 bases: TGTGCCAGCAGCTTGAAATTCGCAGACTTCCTTCACACCGGGGAGCTGTTTTTT. The variable domain in full, completed from reference TRBV5-4 and TRBJ2-2, reads ETGVTQSPTHLIKTRGQQVTLRCSSQSGHNTVSWYQQALGQGPQFIFQYYREEENGRGNFPPRFSGLQFPNYSSELNVNALELDDSALYLCASSLKFADFLHTGELFFGEGSRLTVL.